This T cell receptor (beta chain) comes out of a study of T cell responses to AZD1222 COVID-19 vaccine. General study points: All repertoire sampling was performed exclusively after the peak T cell response. Baseline seropositivity characterized only six AZD1222 recipients. Epitopes outside B.1.351 and B.1.1.7 mutated regions reportedly drew nearly half of spike TCRs.

V gave up 3 bases and J gave up 5 bases, with 16 bases separating them. Germline CDR1 and CDR2: LNHDA and SQIVND (reference sequence). The CDR3 is 15 amino acids. Some clones are missing from TCRdb's copy, which holds only in-frame ones; the method was immunoSEQ multiplex PCR. The sample contains over 75,000 clones, 89% of which appear only once. About this clone itself: What it recognizes is unknown.

V is TRBV19 and J is TRBJ1-2; no clear D. The source material was peripheral blood, sampled on day 0 of AZD1222 vaccination. The TCR sequence derives from an adult in good health. CDR3: CASSIPSGSGYGYTF. The CDR3 DNA follows: TGTGCCAGTAGTATTCCCTCCGGGAGTGGGTATGGCTACACCTTC.